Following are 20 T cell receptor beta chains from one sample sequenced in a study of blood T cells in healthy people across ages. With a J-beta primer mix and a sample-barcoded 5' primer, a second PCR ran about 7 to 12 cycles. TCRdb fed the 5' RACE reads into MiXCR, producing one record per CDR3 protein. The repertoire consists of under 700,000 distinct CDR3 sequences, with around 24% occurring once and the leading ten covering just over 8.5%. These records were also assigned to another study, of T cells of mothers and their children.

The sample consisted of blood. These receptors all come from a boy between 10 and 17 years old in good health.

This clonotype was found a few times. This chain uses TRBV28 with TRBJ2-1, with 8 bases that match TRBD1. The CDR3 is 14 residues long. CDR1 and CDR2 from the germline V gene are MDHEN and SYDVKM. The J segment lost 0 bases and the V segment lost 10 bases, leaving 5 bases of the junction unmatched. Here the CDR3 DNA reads TGTGCCACCCGGGGACAGGACTCCTACAATGAGCAGTTCTTC. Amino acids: CATRGQDSYNEQFF. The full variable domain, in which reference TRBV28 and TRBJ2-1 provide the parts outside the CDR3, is DVKVTQSSRYLVKRTGEKVFLECVQDMDHENMFWYRQDPGLGLRLIYFSYDVKMKEKGDIPEGYSVSREKKERFSLILESASTNQTSMYLCATRGQDSYNEQFFGPGTRLTVL.

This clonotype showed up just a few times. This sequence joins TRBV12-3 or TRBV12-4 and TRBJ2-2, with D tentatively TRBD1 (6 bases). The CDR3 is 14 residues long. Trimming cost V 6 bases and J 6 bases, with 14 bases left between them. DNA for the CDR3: TGTGCCAGCAGGACCTCAGGGGAACCCGGGGAGCTGTTTTTT. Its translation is CASRTSGEPGELFF.

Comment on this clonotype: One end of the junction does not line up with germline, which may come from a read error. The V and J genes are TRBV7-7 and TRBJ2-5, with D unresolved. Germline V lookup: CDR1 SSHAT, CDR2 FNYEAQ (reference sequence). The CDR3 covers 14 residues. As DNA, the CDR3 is TGTGCTAGCAGCTTGAGGCCAGGCCAAGAGACCCAGTACTTC. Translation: CASSLRPGQETQYF.

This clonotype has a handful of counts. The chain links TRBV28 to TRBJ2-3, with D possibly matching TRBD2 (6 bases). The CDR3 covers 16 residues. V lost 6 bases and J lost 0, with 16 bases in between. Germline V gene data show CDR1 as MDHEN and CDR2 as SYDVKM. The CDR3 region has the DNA TGTGCCAGCAGCCCGGGAGTTGGGGTGAGCACAGATACGCAGTATTTT. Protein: CASSPGVGVSTDTQYF.

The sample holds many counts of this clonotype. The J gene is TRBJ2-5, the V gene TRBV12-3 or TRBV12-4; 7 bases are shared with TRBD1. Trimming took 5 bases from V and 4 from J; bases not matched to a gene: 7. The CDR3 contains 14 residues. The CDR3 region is CASSKQGSRETQYF. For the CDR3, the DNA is TGTGCCAGCAGTAAACAGGGGAGCCGAGAGACCCAGTACTTC.

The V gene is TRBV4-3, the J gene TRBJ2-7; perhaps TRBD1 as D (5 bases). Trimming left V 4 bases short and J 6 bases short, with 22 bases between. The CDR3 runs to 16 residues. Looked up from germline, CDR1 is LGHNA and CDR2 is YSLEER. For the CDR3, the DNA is TGCGCCAGCAGCCCTAGTAGAGACTGGGGCCTGGTCGAGCAGTACTTC. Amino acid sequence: CASSPSRDWGLVEQYF.

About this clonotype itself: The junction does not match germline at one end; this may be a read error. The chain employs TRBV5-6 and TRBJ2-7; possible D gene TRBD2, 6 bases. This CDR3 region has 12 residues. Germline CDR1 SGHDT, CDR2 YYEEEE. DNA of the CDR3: TGTGCCAGCAACTTGTGGGGGGTGGAGCAGTACTTC. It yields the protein CASNLWGVEQYF.

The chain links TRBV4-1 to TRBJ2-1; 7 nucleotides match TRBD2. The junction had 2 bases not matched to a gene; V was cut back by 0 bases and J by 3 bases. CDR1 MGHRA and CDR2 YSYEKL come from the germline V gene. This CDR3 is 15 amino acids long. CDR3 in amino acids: CASSQEGGYYNEQFF. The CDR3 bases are TGCGCCAGCAGCCAAGAGGGAGGGTACTACAATGAGCAGTTCTTC.

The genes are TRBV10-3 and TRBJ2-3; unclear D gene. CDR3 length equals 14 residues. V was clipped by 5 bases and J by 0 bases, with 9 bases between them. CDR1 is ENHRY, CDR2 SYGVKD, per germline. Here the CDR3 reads CAISLQSSTDTQYF. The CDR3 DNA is TGTGCCATCAGTCTGCAGTCTAGCACAGATACGCAGTATTTT.

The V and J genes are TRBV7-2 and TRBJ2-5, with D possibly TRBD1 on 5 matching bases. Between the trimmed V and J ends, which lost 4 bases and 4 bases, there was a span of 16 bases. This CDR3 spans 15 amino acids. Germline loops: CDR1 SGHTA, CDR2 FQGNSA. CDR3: CASSSHKGVSETQYF. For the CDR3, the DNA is TGTGCCAGCAGCTCCCATAAAGGGGTGTCAGAGACCCAGTACTTC.

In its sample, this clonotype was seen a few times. CDR3 residues: CASSEFVSGKNYGYTF. DNA of the CDR3: TGTGCCAGCAGTGAATTTGTTTCCGGGAAAAACTATGGCTACACCTTC. J is TRBJ1-2 and V is TRBV6-1; D ambiguous. Trimming removed 2 bases at V and 2 bases at J, with 15 bases between. This CDR3 has 16 amino acids. Germline CDR1 reads MNHNS; CDR2 reads SASEGT.

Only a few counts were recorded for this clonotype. The CDR3 region is CASRPEGMADTQYF. In DNA form, the CDR3 reads TGTGCCAGCAGACCGGAGGGAATGGCAGATACGCAGTATTTT. The chain couples TRBV6-5 to TRBJ2-3; weak D call: TRBD2 (6 bases). V lost 6 bases and J lost 4, with 14 bases in between. The CDR3 consists of 14 residues. Germline V gives CDR1 MNHEY, CDR2 SVGAGI.

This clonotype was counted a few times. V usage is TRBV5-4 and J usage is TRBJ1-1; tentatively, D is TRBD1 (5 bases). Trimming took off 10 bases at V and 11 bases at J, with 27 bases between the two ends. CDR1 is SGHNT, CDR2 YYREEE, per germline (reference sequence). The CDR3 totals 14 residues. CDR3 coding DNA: TGTGCCTGGAGGGATACAGGTCTTCTCAAAGGGGCTTTCTTT. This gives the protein CAWRDTGLLKGAFF.

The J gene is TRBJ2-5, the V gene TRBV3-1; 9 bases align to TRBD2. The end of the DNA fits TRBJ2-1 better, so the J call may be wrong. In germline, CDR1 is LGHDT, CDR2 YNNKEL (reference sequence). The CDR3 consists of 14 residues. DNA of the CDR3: TGTGCCAGCAGCCAGGGACTAGCAAGGGATGAGCAGTTCTTC. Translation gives CASSQGLARDEQFF.

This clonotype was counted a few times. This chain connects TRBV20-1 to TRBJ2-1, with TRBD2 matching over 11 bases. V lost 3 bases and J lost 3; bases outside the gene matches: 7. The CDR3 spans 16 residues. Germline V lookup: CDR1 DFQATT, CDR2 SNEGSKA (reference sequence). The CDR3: CSARSLAGDNYNEQFF. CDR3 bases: TGCAGTGCTAGGTCACTAGCGGGGGACAACTACAATGAGCAGTTCTTC.

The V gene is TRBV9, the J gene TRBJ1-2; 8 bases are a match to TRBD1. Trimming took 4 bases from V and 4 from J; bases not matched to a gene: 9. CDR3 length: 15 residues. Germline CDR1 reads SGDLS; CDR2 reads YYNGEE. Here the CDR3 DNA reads TGTGCCAGCAGCCCTGAAGGACAGGGCACCTATGGCTACACCTTC. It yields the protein CASSPEGQGTYGYTF. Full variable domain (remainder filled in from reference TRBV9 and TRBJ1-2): DSGVTQTPKHLITATGQRVTLRCSPRSGDLSVYWYQQSLDQGLQFLIQYYNGEERAKGNILERFSAQQFPDLHSELNLSSLELGDSALYFCASSPEGQGTYGYTFGSGTRLTVV.

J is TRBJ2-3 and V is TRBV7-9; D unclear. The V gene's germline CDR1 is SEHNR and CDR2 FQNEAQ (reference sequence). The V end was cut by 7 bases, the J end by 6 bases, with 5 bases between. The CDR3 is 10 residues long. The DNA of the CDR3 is TGTGCCAGCAACCCTGATACGCAGTATTTT. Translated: CASNPDTQYF.

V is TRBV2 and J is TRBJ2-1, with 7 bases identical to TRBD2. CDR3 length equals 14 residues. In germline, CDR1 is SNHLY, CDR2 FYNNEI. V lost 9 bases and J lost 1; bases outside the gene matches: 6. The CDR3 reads CASISGESYNEQFF. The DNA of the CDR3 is TGTGCCAGTATCAGCGGGGAATCCTACAATGAGCAGTTCTTC.

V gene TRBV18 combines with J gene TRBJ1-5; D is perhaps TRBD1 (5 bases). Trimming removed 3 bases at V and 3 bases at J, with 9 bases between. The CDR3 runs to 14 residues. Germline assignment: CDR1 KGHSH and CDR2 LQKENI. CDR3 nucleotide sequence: TGTGCCAGCTCACCCGGACACAACAATCAGCCCCAGCATTTT. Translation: CASSPGHNNQPQHF.

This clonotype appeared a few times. The CDR3 reads CASSSGRVGTQYF. The CDR3 DNA follows: TGTGCCAGCAGTTCTGGGCGGGTGGGGACCCAGTACTTC. The chain is built from TRBV6-5 and TRBJ2-5, with a possible D match to TRBD2 (5 bases). Trimming left V 4 bases short and J 7 bases short, with 13 bases between. The CDR3 is 13 residues long. The germline V gene encodes CDR1 MNHEY and CDR2 SVGAGI.